This TCR beta chain was sequenced during a study of blood T cell repertoires in COVID-19. For the study at large: From the United States, Italy and Spain came samples of acute and convalescent COVID-19.

Individuals in the exposed group had encountered a COVID-19 case within 2 weeks preceding study entry. Germline lookup yields CDR1 LNHDA and CDR2 SQIVND (reference sequence). V was shortened by 0 bases and J by 1 base, with 7 bases between the two germline ends. The CDR3 consists of 15 residues. Original processing methods: Amplification with reference gene primers provided the estimates of nucleated cell counts. The assay was immunoSEQ multiplex PCR, and TCRdb's table has in-frame clones only and misses some. V and J calls and clone size are those listed in that table; D and trimming were worked out from the DNA. The sample yields 200,000 to 250,000 clones, about 83% seen once. Remarks on this clone: Other nucleotide sequences from this sample produce the same CDR3.

Sequenced sample: PBMCs or T cells enriched from blood (not recorded which). This rearrangement joins TRBV19 to TRBJ1-5, with D perhaps matching TRBD1 (5 bases). The TCR originated in a woman aged 50 to 60 who had been exposed to COVID-19. The CDR3 protein is CASSIDRGSNQPQHF. In DNA, the CDR3 is TGTGCCAGTAGTATAGATCGGGGGAGCAATCAGCCCCAGCATTTT.